This is a list of T cell receptor beta chains from one sample in a study of shared clonotypes between healthy human individuals. Repertoires were generated with immunoSEQ multiplex PCR, while TCRdb's copy carries only in-frame clones and drops some. The sample shows 490,000 or so clones, roughly 85% of them seen only once. Material for sequencing was PBMCs. Every receptor here comes from a woman in her forties in good health. Some clones in this sample may be carry-over from other donors' samples. The CDR3 runs from the conserved cysteine through the conserved F or W. A D gene is named only where the DNA matches it firmly. Size is stated for part of the rows, as once, few or many counts, or as a class when the clone is expanded.

V: TRBV2; D: .; size: .; J: TRBJ1-2; CDR3: CASRPGTRGYTF; DNA: TGTGCCAGCAGGCCGGGAACCCGCGGCTACACCTTC
V: TRBV19; D: .; size: .; J: TRBJ2-2; CDR3: CASDSLRTGELFF; DNA: TGTGCCAGCGACAGCTTAAGGACCGGGGAGCTGTTTTTT
V: TRBV19; D: .; size: .; J: TRBJ1-2; CDR3: CASSITQGGYGYTF; DNA: TGTGCCAGTAGTATAACACAGGGAGGCTATGGCTACACCTTC
V: TRBV2; D: .; size: .; J: TRBJ2-7; CDR3: CASSERAEQYF; DNA: TGTGCCAGCAGTGAACGGGCCGAGCAGTACTTC
V: TRBV7-3; D: .; size: once; J: TRBJ2-7; CDR3: CASSLRAGFGYEQYF; DNA: TGTGCCAGCAGCCTAAGAGCCGGGTTCGGCTACGAGCAGTACTTC
V: TRBV9; D: .; size: few; J: TRBJ2-7; CDR3: CASSPGTASYEQYF; DNA: TGTGCCAGCAGCCCCGGGACGGCTTCCTACGAGCAGTACTTC
V: TRBV7-9; D: .; size: many; J: TRBJ1-2; CDR3: CASSRDTNYGYTF; DNA: TGTGCCAGCAGCCGAGACACTAACTATGGCTACACCTTC
V: TRBV7-3; D: .; size: .; J: TRBJ1-4; CDR3: CASSLRGGTNEKLFF; DNA: TGTGCCAGCAGCTTACGTGGCGGAACTAATGAAAAACTGTTTTTT
V: TRBV6-5; D: TRBD2; size: .; J: TRBJ2-5; CDR3: CASSYSGTSGQETQYF; DNA: TGTGCCAGCAGTTACTCCGGGACTAGCGGCCAAGAGACCCAGTACTTC
V: TRBV2; D: .; size: many; J: TRBJ2-7; CDR3: CASTAGPATYEQYF; DNA: TGTGCCAGCACCGCGGGGCCAGCTACCTACGAGCAGTACTTC
V: TRBV25-1; D: TRBD1; size: once; J: TRBJ1-2; CDR3: CASSDLRGPYFTEGYTF; DNA: TGTGCCAGCAGTGATTTGAGGGGGCCCTACTTTACGGAGGGCTACACCTTC
V: TRBV29-1; D: TRBD2; size: .; J: TRBJ2-3; CDR3: CSVTTSGTTDTQYF; DNA: TGCAGCGTTACCACTAGCGGAACCACAGATACGCAGTATTTT
V: TRBV30; D: .; size: .; J: TRBJ2-2; CDR3: CAWSRVTANTGELFF; DNA: TGTGCCTGGAGTAGGGTGACAGCGAACACCGGGGAGCTGTTTTTT
V: TRBV10-3; D: TRBD1; size: few; J: TRBJ2-7; CDR3: CAISGETGGYEQYF; DNA: TGTGCCATCAGCGGAGAAACAGGGGGCTACGAGCAGTACTTC
V: TRBV11-2; D: .; size: .; J: TRBJ1-1; CDR3: CASSLFGPLRSEAFF; DNA: TGTGCCAGCAGCTTATTTGGGCCCCTTCGGTCTGAAGCTTTCTTT
V: TRBV29-1; D: .; size: once; J: TRBJ1-1; CDR3: CSVEIGISTEAFF; DNA: TGCAGCGTTGAGATCGGGATTAGCACTGAAGCTTTCTTT
V: TRBV9; D: .; size: .; J: TRBJ2-3; CDR3: CASSVQSGTTDTQYF; DNA: TGTGCCAGCAGCGTACAGAGCGGAACCACAGATACGCAGTATTTT
V: TRBV9; D: .; size: .; J: TRBJ2-7; CDR3: CASSQTGTQTYEQYF; DNA: TGTGCCAGCAGCCAAACCGGGACCCAAACCTACGAGCAGTACTTC
V: TRBV19; D: TRBD1; size: .; J: TRBJ2-1; CDR3: CASRAGTGGWNEQFF; DNA: TGTGCCAGTAGGGCCGGGACAGGGGGGTGGAATGAGCAGTTCTTC
V: TRBV2; D: TRBD2; size: many; J: TRBJ2-7; CDR3: CASSESAGGGYEQYF; DNA: TGTGCCAGCAGTGAGTCAGCGGGAGGGGGATACGAGCAGTACTTC
V: TRBV5-4; D: TRBD2; size: .; J: TRBJ2-7; CDR3: CASSLGSGRAGEQYF; DNA: TGTGCCAGCAGCTTGGGCAGCGGGAGGGCAGGCGAGCAGTACTTC
V: TRBV13; D: .; size: .; J: TRBJ2-7; CDR3: CASSLGRQPYSYEQYF; DNA: TGTGCCAGCAGCTTAGGACGACAGCCGTACTCCTACGAGCAGTACTTC
V: TRBV7-6; D: TRBD1; size: .; J: TRBJ2-5; CDR3: CASSLGTGEGTQYF; DNA: TGTGCCAGCAGCTTAGGGACAGGCGAGGGGACCCAGTACTTC
V: TRBV10-2; D: .; size: .; J: TRBJ1-4; CDR3: CASSESRANEKLFF; DNA: TGCGCCAGCAGTGAGTCCCGGGCGAACGAAAAACTGTTTTTT
V: TRBV18; D: .; size: .; J: TRBJ2-2; CDR3: CASSRDKITGELFF; DNA: TGTGCCAGCTCACGGGACAAGATCACCGGGGAGCTGTTTTTT
V: TRBV18; D: .; size: .; J: TRBJ2-7; CDR3: CASSPPSGDEQYF; DNA: TGTGCCAGCTCACCACCGTCTGGGGACGAGCAGTACTTC
V: TRBV29-1; D: TRBD2; size: .; J: TRBJ2-1; CDR3: CSGGTRRGNEQFF; DNA: TGCAGCGGGGGGACTAGGCGTGGTAATGAGCAGTTCTTC
V: TRBV28; D: .; size: .; J: TRBJ2-7; CDR3: CASSFRREQYF; DNA: TGTGCCAGCAGTTTTCGTCGGGAGCAGTACTTC
V: TRBV7-2; D: .; size: once; J: TRBJ2-1; CDR3: CASSLWGPYNEQFF; DNA: TGTGCCAGCAGCTTATGGGGCCCGTACAATGAGCAGTTCTTC
V: TRBV7-2; D: .; size: .; J: TRBJ1-3; CDR3: CASSLVGQGAGNTIYF; DNA: TGTGCCAGCAGCTTAGTGGGTCAGGGCGCGGGAAACACCATATATTTT
V: TRBV6-1; D: TRBD1; size: few; J: TRBJ2-7; CDR3: CASSEAGTGVIYEQYF; DNA: TGTGCCAGCAGTGAAGCCGGGACAGGGGTTATCTACGAGCAGTACTTC
V: TRBV9; D: .; size: .; J: TRBJ2-2; CDR3: CASSPPSSDGELFF; DNA: TGTGCCAGCAGCCCCCCCTCGTCGGACGGGGAGCTGTTTTTT
V: TRBV7-3; D: TRBD2; size: .; J: TRBJ2-2; CDR3: CASSSGTSLDGELFF; DNA: TGTGCCAGCAGCTCAGGGACTAGTCTTGACGGGGAGCTGTTTTTT
V: TRBV6-1; D: .; size: .; J: TRBJ2-3; CDR3: CASPDPHGTDTQYF; DNA: TGTGCCAGCCCCGATCCGCATGGCACAGATACGCAGTATTTT
V: TRBV20-1; D: .; size: .; J: TRBJ2-5; CDR3: CSASSAETQYF; DNA: TGCAGTGCTAGTTCGGCGGAGACCCAGTACTTC
V: TRBV28; D: .; size: few; J: TRBJ1-2; CDR3: CASSLGARVHTF; DNA: TGTGCCAGCAGTTTAGGCGCCCGAGTGCACACCTTC
V: TRBV15; D: .; size: .; J: TRBJ2-3; CDR3: CATSRVGLAQYF; DNA: TGTGCCACCAGCAGAGTGGGGTTAGCGCAGTATTTT
V: TRBV4-2; D: TRBD2; size: few; J: TRBJ2-1; CDR3: CASSQEPSGSLYNEQFF; DNA: TGTGCCAGCAGCCAAGAGCCTAGCGGGAGTCTCTACAATGAGCAGTTCTTC
V: TRBV10-3; D: TRBD2; size: .; J: TRBJ2-7; CDR3: CAISESRLAGAYEQYF; DNA: TGTGCCATCAGTGAGTCGAGGCTAGCGGGAGCCTACGAGCAGTACTTC
V: TRBV28; D: TRBD1; size: once; J: TRBJ2-6; CDR3: CASRGQGVHSGANVLTF; DNA: TGTGCCAGCAGAGGACAGGGAGTCCACTCTGGGGCCAACGTCCTGACTTTC
V: TRBV9; D: .; size: .; J: TRBJ2-6; CDR3: CASSSPRGSGANVLTF; DNA: TGTGCCAGCAGCTCACCCCGTGGGTCTGGGGCCAACGTCCTGACTTTC
V: TRBV27; D: TRBD1; size: .; J: TRBJ1-1; CDR3: CASSLRGQGTEAFF; DNA: TGTGCCAGCAGTTTAAGGGGGCAGGGCACTGAAGCTTTCTTT
V: TRBV30; D: .; size: .; J: TRBJ1-4; CDR3: CAWSEGGPNEKLFF; DNA: TGTGCCTGGAGTGAGGGCGGCCCGAATGAAAAACTGTTTTTT
V: TRBV5-4; D: .; size: .; J: TRBJ1-3; CDR3: CASSRPLDSRRGGNTIYF; DNA: TGTGCCAGCAGCCGACCCCTGGACAGTCGGCGGGGAGGAAACACCATATATTTT
V: TRBV19; D: .; size: .; J: TRBJ2-1; CDR3: CASSIGGRSDEQFF; DNA: TGTGCCAGTAGTATTGGAGGGAGGTCTGATGAGCAGTTCTTC
V: TRBV11-1; D: .; size: .; J: TRBJ2-1; CDR3: CASSLRDLGGHEQFF; DNA: TGTGCCAGCAGCTTAAGGGACCTGGGGGGCCATGAGCAGTTCTTC
V: TRBV5-1; D: .; size: .; J: TRBJ1-4; CDR3: CASSLAGINEKLFF; DNA: TGCGCCAGCAGCTTGGCGGGAATTAATGAAAAACTGTTTTTT
V: TRBV30; D: .; size: .; J: TRBJ2-7; CDR3: CAGSPSSYEQYF; DNA: TGTGCAGGGTCACCCTCCTCTTACGAGCAGTACTTC
V: TRBV11-2; D: .; size: .; J: TRBJ2-7; CDR3: CASSLVRGSTYEQYF; DNA: TGTGCCAGCAGCTTAGTCCGAGGGTCAACCTACGAGCAGTACTTC
V: TRBV9; D: .; size: many; J: TRBJ2-3; CDR3: CASSVSGLSTDTQYF; DNA: TGTGCCAGCAGCGTAAGCGGGCTTAGCACAGATACGCAGTATTTT
V: TRBV30; D: .; size: .; J: TRBJ1-4; CDR3: CAWGSGGPGEKLFF; DNA: TGTGCCTGGGGGAGTGGGGGGCCTGGTGAAAAACTGTTTTTT
V: TRBV29-1; D: TRBD1; size: .; J: TRBJ1-4; CDR3: CSVLPGGQGHEKLFF; DNA: TGCAGCGTCCTCCCTGGGGGACAGGGTCACGAAAAACTGTTTTTT
V: TRBV4-3; D: .; size: medium-sized; J: TRBJ2-6; CDR3: CASSQEVGSGANVLTF; DNA: TGCGCCAGCAGCCAAGAAGTCGGCTCTGGGGCCAACGTCCTGACTTTC
V: TRBV5-5; D: .; size: .; J: TRBJ2-2; CDR3: CASSPPHLGTGELFF; DNA: TGTGCCAGCAGCCCCCCGCACTTGGGTACCGGGGAGCTGTTTTTT
V: TRBV5-1; D: .; size: many; J: TRBJ1-4; CDR3: CASSLGAQGGNEKLFF; DNA: TGCGCCAGCAGCTTGGGAGCCCAGGGAGGTAATGAAAAACTGTTTTTT
V: TRBV6-5; D: .; size: once; J: TRBJ1-2; CDR3: CASSPTGYGYTF; DNA: TGTGCCAGCAGTCCTACGGGCTATGGCTACACCTTC
V: TRBV7-2; D: .; size: few; J: TRBJ1-2; CDR3: CASSLRDHYGYTF; DNA: TGTGCCAGCAGCTTAAGGGACCACTATGGCTACACCTTC
V: TRBV5-1; D: .; size: once; J: TRBJ2-7; CDR3: CASSFGVPENYEQYF; DNA: TGCGCCAGCAGCTTCGGGGTGCCGGAGAACTACGAGCAGTACTTC
V: TRBV30; D: TRBD2; size: .; J: TRBJ2-5; CDR3: CAWSTISGRGQETQYF; DNA: TGTGCCTGGAGCACCATTAGCGGGAGGGGCCAAGAGACCCAGTACTTC